Listed here is a single T cell receptor (beta chain). CDR1 is SGHRS, CDR2 YFSETQ, per germline. This CDR3 has 15 residues. With V trimmed by 0 bases and J by 4 bases, 5 bases remained unmatched. Original processing notes: Using reference gene primer amplification, nucleated cell counts were estimated. Generated by immunoSEQ multiplex PCR, the TCRdb table keeps only in-frame clones and is missing some. Clone size and V and J calls were adopted from that table, with D and trimming inferred from the DNA. The profile covers tens of thousands of clones, with roughly 86% appearing a single time and approximately 8.1% taken by the ten largest. This record belongs to a study of blood T cell repertoires in COVID-19. Study summary: COVID-19 samples, acute and convalescent, were from the United States, Italy and Spain. In each case, the material was cDNA or gDNA derived from T cells, B-cell-depleted T cells, or PBMCs.

The TCR comes from a man aged 80 or over with active or convalescent COVID-19. The sample was peripheral blood. The chain uses TRBV5-1 and TRBJ2-5; 8 bases map to TRBD2. CDR3 region: CASSLVGGVGETQYF. The CDR3 DNA reads TGCGCCAGCAGCTTGGTCGGGGGGGTTGGAGAGACCCAGTACTTC.